These 17 T cell receptor beta chains were sequenced from one sample in a study of shared clonotypes between healthy human individuals. Libraries were prepared by immunoSEQ multiplex PCR; TCRdb keeps only in-frame clonotypes and omits some of them. Of about 1 million clones listed, more than 60% were seen once; the top ten hold roughly 1.5%. The sample comprised memory CD4+ T cells sorted from blood. Subset in this sample: CD45RA-negative fraction. The receptor source for this set is a man younger than 35 in good health.

The rearrangement links TRBV7-8 to TRBJ2-7, with D possibly being TRBD2 (6 bases). The CDR3 runs 15 residues. Germline V lookup: CDR1 SGHVS, CDR2 FQNEAQ. V was cut by 2 bases and J by 2 bases, with 13 bases left in between. The CDR3 here is CASSLTGGLTYEQYF. The CDR3 nucleotides are TGTGCCAGCAGCTTAACCGGGGGACTTACCTACGAGCAGTACTTC.

This clone was seen only once. The rearrangement joins TRBV20-1 to TRBJ2-7, with 7 bases matching TRBD1. The junction had 6 bases not matched to a gene; V was cut back by 6 bases and J by 7 bases. Germline V lookup: CDR1 DFQATT, CDR2 SNEGSKA (reference sequence). The CDR3 runs to 11 residues. This CDR3 reads CSARQGWEQYF. The CDR3 bases are TGCAGTGCGCGACAGGGTTGGGAGCAGTACTTC.

The chain links TRBV5-1 to TRBJ2-1; D call uncertain. With 0 bases removed from V and 6 bases from J, the gap between germline ends came to 16 bases. The CDR3 is 16 amino acids. From germline, CDR1 is SGHRS and CDR2 YFSETQ. CDR3 in amino acids: CASSLESPRSSNEQFF. The CDR3 DNA reads TGCGCCAGCAGCTTGGAATCGCCTAGGTCAAGCAATGAGCAGTTCTTC.

The V gene is TRBV19, the J gene TRBJ1-5, with no clear D. V lost 3 bases and J 5 bases, leaving 8 bases between the germline ends. The CDR3 spans 13 residues. Germline lookup yields CDR1 LNHDA and CDR2 SQIVND (reference sequence). The CDR3 is CASSIIGDQPQHF. For the CDR3, the DNA is TGTGCCAGTAGTATCATCGGGGATCAGCCCCAGCATTTT. Full variable domain (rest looked up from reference TRBV19 and TRBJ1-5): DGGITQSPKYLFRKEGQNVTLSCEQNLNHDAMYWYRQDPGQGLRLIYYSQIVNDFQKGDIAEGYSVSREKKESFPLTVTSAQKNPTAFYLCASSIIGDQPQHFGDGTRLSIL.

The chain uses TRBV6-1 and TRBJ2-7; 10 positions match TRBD1. This CDR3 region has 14 residues. V dropped 6 bases and J dropped 2; count of bases not matched to a gene: 4. Looked up from germline, CDR1 is MNHNS and CDR2 is SASEGT. DNA for the CDR3: TGTGCCAGCAGGCCCGGGACAGGGGCCTACGAGCAGTACTTC. Its protein is CASRPGTGAYEQYF.

The chain links TRBV6-1 to TRBJ2-6, with a weak D call TRBD2 (6 bases). Per the germline V gene, CDR1 is MNHNS and CDR2 is SASEGT. V gave up 1 base and J gave up 3 bases, with 7 bases separating them. The CDR3 runs 15 residues. The chain's CDR3 is CASSEGTIGANVLTF. The DNA for the CDR3 is TGTGCCAGCAGTGAAGGGACTATTGGGGCCAACGTCCTGACTTTC.

This clone was seen more than once but under ten times. The chain couples TRBV30 to TRBJ1-5, with a weak D call TRBD1 (6 bases). This CDR3 region has 13 residues. Germline V CDR1 and CDR2: GTSNPN, SVGIG (reference sequence). V was shortened by 4 bases and J by 4 bases, with 11 bases between the two germline ends. The CDR3 loop is CAWTDSQNQPQHF. In DNA, the CDR3 is TGTGCCTGGACGGACAGCCAAAATCAGCCCCAGCATTTT.

The table lists this clone with many counts. The chain uses TRBV7-9 and TRBJ1-3; D gene ambiguous. The CDR3 extends over 14 amino acids. V was pared by 2 bases and J by 0 bases, with 5 bases between. CDR1 and CDR2 from the germline V gene are SEHNR and FQNEAQ (reference sequence). CDR3: CASSLHSSGNTIYF. The CDR3 bases are TGTGCCAGCAGCTTACACTCCTCTGGAAACACCATATATTTT.

This clone is termed medium-sized. Other DNA sequences within the sample encode an identical CDR3. The chain recombines TRBV5-1 with TRBJ2-2, with D possibly TRBD1 on 5 matching bases. The germline V and J ends were trimmed by 0 bases and 2 bases, with 8 bases remaining between them. The CDR3 spans 15 residues. The germline V gene has CDR1 SGHRS and CDR2 YFSETQ. The CDR3 sequence: CASSLGQSNTGELFF. The DNA of the CDR3 is TGCGCCAGCAGCTTGGGACAGAGTAACACCGGGGAGCTGTTTTTT. The full variable domain, completed using reference TRBV5-1 and TRBJ2-2, is KAGVTQTPRYLIKTRGQQVTLSCSPISGHRSVSWYQQTPGQGLQFLFEYFSETQRNKGNFPGRFSGRQFSNSRSEMNVSTLELGDSALYLCASSLGQSNTGELFFGEGSRLTVL.

V is TRBV9 and J is TRBJ1-6; D ambiguous. The V and J ends lost 1 base and 6 bases respectively, with 11 bases between them. Germline V gene sequence: CDR1 SGDLS, CDR2 YYNGEE. The CDR3 loop spans 15 amino acids. Here the CDR3 DNA reads TGTGCCAGCAGCGTAAAAAGCAGCTCTAATTCACCCCTCCACTTT. As protein: CASSVKSSSNSPLHF.

Written as DNA, the CDR3 is TGCAGCATCCGGACTAGCGGGAGATACGAGCAGTACTTC. Amino acid sequence: CSIRTSGRYEQYF. The rearrangement uses TRBV29-1 and TRBJ2-5, with 13 bases lining up with TRBD2. With the DNA end fitting TRBJ2-7 better, the J assignment may be wrong. Per the germline V gene, CDR1 is SQVTM and CDR2 is ANQGSEA. The CDR3 extends over 13 amino acids.

This clone was seen a single time. This sequence joins TRBV5-1 and TRBJ1-6; D is unresolved. This CDR3 has 16 residues. Germline CDR1 SGHRS, CDR2 YFSETQ. V was shortened by 0 bases and J by 0 bases, with 7 bases between the two germline ends. Written as DNA, the CDR3 is TGCGCCAGCAGCTTGGGAACCGGCTCCTATAATTCACCCCTCCACTTT. Translating it yields CASSLGTGSYNSPLHF.

This clone showed up just a few times. The chain has TRBV6-1 and TRBJ1-4; TRBD1 agrees at 10 bases. Germline V gene lookup returns CDR1 MNHNS and CDR2 SASEGT. The CDR3 is 15 amino acids. The ends lost 4 bases at V and 8 bases at J; junction bases unmatched: 7. The CDR3 DNA reads as TGTGCCAGCAGTGCAGACAGGGGGCGAGCGGAAAAACTGTTTTTT. As protein: CASSADRGRAEKLFF.

This clone was found a few times. The V call is TRBV7-9, the J call TRBJ2-1, with a tentative D call TRBD2 (6 bases). CDR1 and CDR2 from the germline V gene are SEHNR and FQNEAQ (reference sequence). The CDR3 length is 15 residues. The ends were cut back, 5 bases at V and 4 bases at J, with 15 bases in the middle. CDR3 nucleotides: TGTGCCAGCAGCCTGGAGGGAGCGGTGTACAATGAGCAGTTCTTC. Amino acid sequence: CASSLEGAVYNEQFF.

The V and J genes are TRBV9 and TRBJ1-2, with TRBD1 matching over 7 bases. Germline CDR1 SGDLS, CDR2 YYNGEE. This CDR3 has 17 residues. V lost 4 bases, J lost 0 bases, and 12 bases stayed unmatched. The CDR3: CASSPNPGQRANYGYTF. The CDR3 nucleotides are TGTGCCAGCAGCCCGAATCCGGGACAGAGAGCTAACTATGGCTACACCTTC.

This rearrangement joins TRBV4-1 to TRBJ2-5; 7 bases fit TRBD1. V dropped 3 bases and J dropped 5; count of bases not matched to a gene: 9. Germline V gene sequence: CDR1 MGHRA, CDR2 YSYEKL. This CDR3 is built from 15 residues. This CDR3 is CASSQNGRGSETQYF. DNA of the CDR3: TGCGCCAGCAGCCAGAATGGCAGGGGGTCCGAGACCCAGTACTTC.

This chain links TRBV6-5 with TRBJ1-4; unclear D gene. The CDR3 contains 15 residues. CDR1 is MNHEY and CDR2 is SVGAGI in the germline V gene. Trimming took off 0 bases at V and 8 bases at J, with 13 bases between the two ends. Written as DNA, the CDR3 is TGTGCCAGCAGTTACTCGACGGGATCGGGAGAAAAACTGTTTTTT. Amino acid sequence: CASSYSTGSGEKLFF.